The 3 T cell receptor beta chains given below trace back to one sample, sequenced in a study of shared clonotypes between healthy human individuals. The assay was immunoSEQ multiplex PCR, and TCRdb's table has in-frame clones only and misses some. The sample consists of around 2.5 million clones, 93% of them appearing once. The sample consisted of naive CD4+ T cells from PBMCs. The subset denotes: CD45RA+ positively selected. Receptor source: a man between 18 and 29 years old in good health. Some clones in this sample may be carry-over from other donors' samples.

This sequence joins TRBV5-3 and TRBJ1-2; D may be TRBD1 (5 bases). TRBV5-3 falls under the ORF class, with uncertain function. CDR3 length: 14 amino acids. Trimming removed 4 bases from V and 5 bases from J, with 15 bases in between. In nucleotides, the CDR3 is TGTGCCAGAAGCCCCCAGGGACCGAAGTATGGCTACACCTTC. This gives the protein CARSPQGPKYGYTF.

The rearrangement links TRBV27 to TRBJ1-1, with unresolved D. The germline V and J ends were trimmed by 7 bases and 0 bases, with 12 bases remaining between them. Germline V gene lookup returns CDR1 MNHEY and CDR2 SMNVEV (reference sequence). The CDR3 runs 14 residues. The CDR3 DNA reads TGTGCCAGCATAAGTTGGAGCATGAACACTGAAGCTTTCTTT. Protein sequence: CASISWSMNTEAFF.

The V call is TRBV5-1, the J call TRBJ2-1; D is ambiguous. Trimming removed 0 bases from V and 7 bases from J, with 8 bases in between. The germline gives CDR1 SGHRS, CDR2 YFSETQ. CDR3 length equals 13 residues. CDR3 bases: TGCGCCAGCAGCTTGGCGGTGGAAAATGAGCAGTTCTTC. Its translation: CASSLAVENEQFF.